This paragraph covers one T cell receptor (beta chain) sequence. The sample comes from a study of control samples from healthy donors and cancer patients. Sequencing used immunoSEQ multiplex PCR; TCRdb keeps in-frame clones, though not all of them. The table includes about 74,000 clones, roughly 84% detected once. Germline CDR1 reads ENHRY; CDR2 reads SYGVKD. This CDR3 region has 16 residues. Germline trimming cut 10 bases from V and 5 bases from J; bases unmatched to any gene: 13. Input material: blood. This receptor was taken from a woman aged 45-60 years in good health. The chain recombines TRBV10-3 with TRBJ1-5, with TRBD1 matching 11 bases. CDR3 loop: CATSPGQGGNHQPQHF. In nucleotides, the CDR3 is TGTGCCACCTCCCCGGGACAGGGGGGGAACCATCAGCCCCAGCATTTT.